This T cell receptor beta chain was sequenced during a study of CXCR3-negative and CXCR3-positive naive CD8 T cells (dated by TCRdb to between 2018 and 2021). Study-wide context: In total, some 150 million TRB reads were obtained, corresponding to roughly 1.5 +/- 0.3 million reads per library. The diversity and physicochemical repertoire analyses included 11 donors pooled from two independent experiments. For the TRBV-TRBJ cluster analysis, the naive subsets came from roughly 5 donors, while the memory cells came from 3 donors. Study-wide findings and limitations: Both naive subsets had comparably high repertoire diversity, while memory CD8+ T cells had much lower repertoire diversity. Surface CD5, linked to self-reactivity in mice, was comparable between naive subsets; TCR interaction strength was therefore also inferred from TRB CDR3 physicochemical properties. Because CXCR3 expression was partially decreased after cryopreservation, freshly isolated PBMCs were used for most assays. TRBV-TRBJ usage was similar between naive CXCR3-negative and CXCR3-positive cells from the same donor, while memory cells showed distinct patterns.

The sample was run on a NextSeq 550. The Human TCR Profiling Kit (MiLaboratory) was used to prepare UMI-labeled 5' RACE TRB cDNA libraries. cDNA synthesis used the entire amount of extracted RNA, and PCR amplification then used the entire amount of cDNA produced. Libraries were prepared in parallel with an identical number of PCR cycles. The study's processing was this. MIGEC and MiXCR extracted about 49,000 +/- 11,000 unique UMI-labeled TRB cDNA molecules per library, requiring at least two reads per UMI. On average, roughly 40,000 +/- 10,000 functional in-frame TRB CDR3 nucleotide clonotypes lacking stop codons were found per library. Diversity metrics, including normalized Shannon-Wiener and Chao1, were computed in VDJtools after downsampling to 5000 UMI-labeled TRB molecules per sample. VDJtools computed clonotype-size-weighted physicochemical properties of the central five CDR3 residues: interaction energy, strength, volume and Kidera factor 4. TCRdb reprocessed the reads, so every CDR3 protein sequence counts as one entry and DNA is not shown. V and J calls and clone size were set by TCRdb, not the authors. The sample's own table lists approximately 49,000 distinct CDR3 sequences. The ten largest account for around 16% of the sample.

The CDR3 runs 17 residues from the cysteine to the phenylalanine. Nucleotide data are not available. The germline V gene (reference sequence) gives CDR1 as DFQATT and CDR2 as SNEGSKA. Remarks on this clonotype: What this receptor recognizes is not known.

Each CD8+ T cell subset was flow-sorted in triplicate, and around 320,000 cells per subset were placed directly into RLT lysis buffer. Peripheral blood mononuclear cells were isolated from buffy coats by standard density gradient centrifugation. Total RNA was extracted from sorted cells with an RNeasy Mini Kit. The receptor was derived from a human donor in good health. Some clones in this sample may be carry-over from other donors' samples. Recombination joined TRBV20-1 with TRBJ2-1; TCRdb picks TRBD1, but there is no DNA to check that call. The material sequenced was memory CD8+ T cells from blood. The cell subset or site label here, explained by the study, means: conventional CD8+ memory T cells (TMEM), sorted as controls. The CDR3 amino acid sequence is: CSAVRDSDWGAYNEQFF.